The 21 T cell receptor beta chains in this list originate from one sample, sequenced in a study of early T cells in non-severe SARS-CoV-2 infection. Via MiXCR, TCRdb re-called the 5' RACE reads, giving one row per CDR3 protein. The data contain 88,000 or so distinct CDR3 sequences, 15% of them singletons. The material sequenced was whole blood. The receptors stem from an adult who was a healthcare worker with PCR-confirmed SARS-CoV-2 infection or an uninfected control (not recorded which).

The CDR3 is CASTKLAGNTGELFF. The CDR3 DNA reads TGTGCCAGCACCAAACTAGCGGGAAACACCGGGGAGCTGTTTTTT. V usage is TRBV7-9 and J usage is TRBJ2-2; 10 positions match TRBD2. Germline-derived CDR1 and CDR2 are SEHNR and FQNEAQ (reference sequence). V lost 7 bases and J lost 2; bases outside the gene matches: 4. This CDR3 region has 15 residues.

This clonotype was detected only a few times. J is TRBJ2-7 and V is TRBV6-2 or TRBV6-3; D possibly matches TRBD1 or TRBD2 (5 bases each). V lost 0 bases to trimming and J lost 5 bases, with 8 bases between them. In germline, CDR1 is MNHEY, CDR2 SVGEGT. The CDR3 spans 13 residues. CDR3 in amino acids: CASSYSRDHEQYF. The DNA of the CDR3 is TGTGCCAGCAGTTACTCGAGGGACCACGAGCAGTACTTC.

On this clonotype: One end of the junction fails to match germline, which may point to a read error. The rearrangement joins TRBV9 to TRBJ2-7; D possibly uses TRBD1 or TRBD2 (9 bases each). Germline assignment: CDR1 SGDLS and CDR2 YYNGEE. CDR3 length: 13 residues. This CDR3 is CANSGGTGLGQYF. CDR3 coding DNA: TGTGCCAACAGCGGGGGGACAGGGCTGGGGCAGTACTTC.

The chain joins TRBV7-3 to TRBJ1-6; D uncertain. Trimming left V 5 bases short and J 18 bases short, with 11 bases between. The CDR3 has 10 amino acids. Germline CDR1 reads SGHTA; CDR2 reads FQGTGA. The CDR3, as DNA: TGTGCCAGCAGCCTGACCCTGGGCCACTTT. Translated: CASSLTLGHF.

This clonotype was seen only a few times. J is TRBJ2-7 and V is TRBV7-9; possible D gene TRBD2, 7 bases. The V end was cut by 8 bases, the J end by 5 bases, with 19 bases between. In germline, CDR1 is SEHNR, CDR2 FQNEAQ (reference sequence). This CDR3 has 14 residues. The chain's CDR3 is CASEGGTYLDEQYF. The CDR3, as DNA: TGTGCCAGCGAGGGAGGGACATACTTGGACGAGCAGTACTTC.

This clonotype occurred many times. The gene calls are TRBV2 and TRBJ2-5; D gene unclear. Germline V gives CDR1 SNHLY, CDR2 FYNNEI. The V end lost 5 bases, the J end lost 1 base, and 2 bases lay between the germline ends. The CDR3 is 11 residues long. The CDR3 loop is CASSTQETQYF. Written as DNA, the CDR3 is TGTGCCAGCAGTACCCAAGAGACCCAGTACTTC.

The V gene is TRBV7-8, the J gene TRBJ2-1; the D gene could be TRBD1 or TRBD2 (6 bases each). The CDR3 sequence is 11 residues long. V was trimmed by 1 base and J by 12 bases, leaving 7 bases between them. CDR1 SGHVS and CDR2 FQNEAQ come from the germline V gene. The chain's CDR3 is CASSLEGGQFF. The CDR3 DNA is TGTGCCAGCAGCTTAGAGGGGGGGCAGTTCTTC.

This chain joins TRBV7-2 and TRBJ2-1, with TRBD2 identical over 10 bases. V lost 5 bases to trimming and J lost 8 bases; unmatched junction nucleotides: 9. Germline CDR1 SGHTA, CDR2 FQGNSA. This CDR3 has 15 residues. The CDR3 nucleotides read TGTGCCAGCAGCCCCAGCGGGAGGGTAGGTGATGAGCAGTTCTTC. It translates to CASSPSGRVGDEQFF.

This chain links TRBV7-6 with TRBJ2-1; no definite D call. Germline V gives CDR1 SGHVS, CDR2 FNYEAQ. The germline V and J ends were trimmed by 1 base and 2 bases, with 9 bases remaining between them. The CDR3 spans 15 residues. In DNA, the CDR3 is TGTGCCAGCAGCTTAGAGAAAGAGCCCTACAATGAGCAGTTCTTC. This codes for CASSLEKEPYNEQFF.

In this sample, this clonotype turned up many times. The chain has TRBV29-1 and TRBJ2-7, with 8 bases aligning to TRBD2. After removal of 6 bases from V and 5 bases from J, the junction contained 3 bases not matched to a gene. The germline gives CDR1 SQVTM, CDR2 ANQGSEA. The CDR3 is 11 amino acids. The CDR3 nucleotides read TGCAGCGTCCGGACTAGCAACGAGCAGTACTTC. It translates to CSVRTSNEQYF.

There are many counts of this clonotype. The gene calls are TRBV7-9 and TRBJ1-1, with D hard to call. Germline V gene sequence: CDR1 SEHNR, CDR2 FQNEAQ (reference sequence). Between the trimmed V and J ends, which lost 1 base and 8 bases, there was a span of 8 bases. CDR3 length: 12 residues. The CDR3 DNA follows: TGTGCCAGCAGCTTAGTCGGCATGGAAGCTTTCTTT. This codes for CASSLVGMEAFF.

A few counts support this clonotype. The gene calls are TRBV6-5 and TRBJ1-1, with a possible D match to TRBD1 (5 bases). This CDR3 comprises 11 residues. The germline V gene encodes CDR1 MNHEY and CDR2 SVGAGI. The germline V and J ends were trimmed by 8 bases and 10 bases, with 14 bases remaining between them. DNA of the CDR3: TGTGCCAGCTCATTCGTGGGACGAGCTTTCTTT. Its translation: CASSFVGRAFF.

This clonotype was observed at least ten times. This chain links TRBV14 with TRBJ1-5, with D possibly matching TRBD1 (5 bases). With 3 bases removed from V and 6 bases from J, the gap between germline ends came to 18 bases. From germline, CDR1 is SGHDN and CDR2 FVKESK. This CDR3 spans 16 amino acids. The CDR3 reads CASSQGGIGTGQPQHF. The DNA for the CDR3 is TGTGCCAGCAGCCAGGGGGGAATCGGGACTGGTCAGCCCCAGCATTTT.

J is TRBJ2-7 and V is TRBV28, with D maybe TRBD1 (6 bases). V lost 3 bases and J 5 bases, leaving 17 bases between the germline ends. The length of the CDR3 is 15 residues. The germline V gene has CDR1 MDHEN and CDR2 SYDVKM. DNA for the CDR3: TGTGCCAGCAGTTTGGCTACAGGGCGGAGAGACGAGCAGTACTTC. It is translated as CASSLATGRRDEQYF.

The CDR3 loop is CASSSSGRHSNEQFF. CDR3 nucleotide sequence: TGTGCCAGCAGCAGCAGCGGGAGGCATTCGAATGAGCAGTTCTTC. This chain connects TRBV28 to TRBJ2-1, with TRBD2 identical over 9 bases. The CDR3 sequence is 15 residues long. Looked up from germline, CDR1 is MDHEN and CDR2 is SYDVKM. Losses at the gene ends were 6 bases for V and 7 bases for J; bases not matched to a gene: 10.

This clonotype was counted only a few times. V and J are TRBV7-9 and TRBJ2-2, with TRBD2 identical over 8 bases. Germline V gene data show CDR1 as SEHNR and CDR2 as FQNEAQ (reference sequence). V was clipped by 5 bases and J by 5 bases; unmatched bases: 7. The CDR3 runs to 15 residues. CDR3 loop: CASSTAAGDTGELFF. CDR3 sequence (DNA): TGTGCCAGCAGCACTGCAGCGGGAGATACCGGGGAGCTGTTTTTT. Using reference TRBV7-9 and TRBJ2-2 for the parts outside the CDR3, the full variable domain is DTGVSQNPRHKITKRGQNVTFRCDPISEHNRLYWYRQTLGQGPEFLTYFQNEAQLEKSRLLSDRFSAERPKGSFSTLEIQRTEQGDSAMYLCASSTAAGDTGELFFGEGSRLTVL.

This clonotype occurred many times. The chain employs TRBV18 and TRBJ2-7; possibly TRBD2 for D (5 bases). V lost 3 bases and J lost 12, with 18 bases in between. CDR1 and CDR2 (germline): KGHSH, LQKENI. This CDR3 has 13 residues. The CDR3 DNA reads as TGTGCCAGCTCACCCCTGGGCAAGGGAGATATGTACTTC. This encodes CASSPLGKGDMYF.

The CDR3 is CASATYEQYF. DNA of the CDR3: TGTGCCAGCGCCACCTACGAGCAGTACTTC. This chain connects TRBV28 to TRBJ2-7; no reliable D call. V lost 8 bases and J 2 bases, leaving 4 bases between the germline ends. Germline V gene sequence: CDR1 MDHEN, CDR2 SYDVKM. This CDR3 has 10 residues.

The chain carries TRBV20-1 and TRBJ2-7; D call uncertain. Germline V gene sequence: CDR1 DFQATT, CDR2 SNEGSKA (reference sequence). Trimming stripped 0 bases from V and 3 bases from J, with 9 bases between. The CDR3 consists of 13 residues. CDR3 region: CSARDVDNYEQYF. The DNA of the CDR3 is TGCAGTGCTAGAGATGTCGATAACTACGAGCAGTACTTC.

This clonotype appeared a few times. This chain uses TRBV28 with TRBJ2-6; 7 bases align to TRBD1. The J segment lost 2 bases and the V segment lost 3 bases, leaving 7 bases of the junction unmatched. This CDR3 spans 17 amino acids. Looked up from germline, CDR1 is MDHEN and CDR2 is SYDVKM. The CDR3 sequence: CASSFGTVEPGANVLTF. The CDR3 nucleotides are TGTGCCAGCAGTTTTGGGACAGTGGAACCTGGGGCCAACGTCCTGACTTTC.

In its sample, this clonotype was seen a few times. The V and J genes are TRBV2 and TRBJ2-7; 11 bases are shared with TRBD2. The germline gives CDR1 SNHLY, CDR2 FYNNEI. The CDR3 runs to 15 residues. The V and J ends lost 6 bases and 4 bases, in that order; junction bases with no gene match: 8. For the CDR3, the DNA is TGTGCCAGCAGACCAACTAGCGGGAGACGGTACGAGCAGTACTTC. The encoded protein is CASRPTSGRRYEQYF.